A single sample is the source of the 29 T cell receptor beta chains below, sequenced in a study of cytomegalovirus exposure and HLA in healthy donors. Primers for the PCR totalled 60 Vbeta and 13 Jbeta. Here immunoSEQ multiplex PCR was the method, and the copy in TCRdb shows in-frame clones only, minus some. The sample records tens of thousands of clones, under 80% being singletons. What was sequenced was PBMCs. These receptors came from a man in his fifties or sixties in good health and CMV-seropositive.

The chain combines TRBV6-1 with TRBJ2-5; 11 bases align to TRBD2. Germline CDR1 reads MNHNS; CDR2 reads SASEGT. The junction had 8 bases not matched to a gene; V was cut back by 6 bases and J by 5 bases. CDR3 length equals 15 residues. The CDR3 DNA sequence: TGTGCCAGCAGGATTAGCGGGGGGGCGTTGGAGACCCAGTACTTC. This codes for CASRISGGALETQYF.

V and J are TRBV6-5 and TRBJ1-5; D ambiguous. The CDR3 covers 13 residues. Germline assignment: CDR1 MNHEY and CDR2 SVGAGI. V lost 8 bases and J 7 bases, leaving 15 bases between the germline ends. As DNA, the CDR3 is TGTGCCAGCTCCTTGACATCTCTACAGCCCCAGCATTTT. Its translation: CASSLTSLQPQHF.

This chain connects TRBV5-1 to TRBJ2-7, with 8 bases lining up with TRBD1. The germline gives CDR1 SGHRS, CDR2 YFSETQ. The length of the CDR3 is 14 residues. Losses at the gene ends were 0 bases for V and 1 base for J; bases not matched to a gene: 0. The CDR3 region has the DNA TGCGCCAGCAGCTTGGGGGACAGGTCCTACGAGCAGTACTTC. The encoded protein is CASSLGDRSYEQYF. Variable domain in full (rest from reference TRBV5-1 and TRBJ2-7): KAGVTQTPRYLIKTRGQQVTLSCSPISGHRSVSWYQQTPGQGLQFLFEYFSETQRNKGNFPGRFSGRQFSNSRSEMNVSTLELGDSALYLCASSLGDRSYEQYFGPGTRLTVT.

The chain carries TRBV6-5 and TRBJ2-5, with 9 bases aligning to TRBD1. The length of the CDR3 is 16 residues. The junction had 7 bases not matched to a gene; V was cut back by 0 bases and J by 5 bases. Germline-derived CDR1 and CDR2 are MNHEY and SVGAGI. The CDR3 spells CASSYSLTGGGETQYF. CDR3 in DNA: TGTGCCAGCAGTTACTCTCTGACAGGGGGTGGGGAGACCCAGTACTTC.

This CDR3 is CSAIFPLAGGNTDTQYF. In DNA, the CDR3 is TGCAGCGCCATCTTCCCCCTAGCGGGGGGAAACACAGATACGCAGTATTTT. The V call is TRBV29-1, the J call TRBJ2-3, with 11 positions matching TRBD2. This CDR3 region has 17 residues. The V and J ends lost 7 bases and 2 bases, in that order; junction bases with no gene match: 14. Per germline, CDR1 SQVTM and CDR2 ANQGSEA.

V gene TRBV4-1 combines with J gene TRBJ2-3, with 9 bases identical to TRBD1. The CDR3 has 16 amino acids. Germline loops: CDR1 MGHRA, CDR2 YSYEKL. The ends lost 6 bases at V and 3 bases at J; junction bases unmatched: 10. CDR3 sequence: CASSSEQGASTDTQYF. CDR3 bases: TGCGCCAGCAGTTCCGAACAGGGGGCGTCGACAGATACGCAGTATTTT.

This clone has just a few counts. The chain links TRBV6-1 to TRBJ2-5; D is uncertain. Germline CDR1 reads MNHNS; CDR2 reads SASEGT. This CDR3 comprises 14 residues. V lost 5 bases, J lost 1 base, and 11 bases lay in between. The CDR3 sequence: CASSPRGPQETQYF. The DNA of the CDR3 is TGTGCCAGCAGTCCCCGTGGCCCCCAAGAGACCCAGTACTTC.

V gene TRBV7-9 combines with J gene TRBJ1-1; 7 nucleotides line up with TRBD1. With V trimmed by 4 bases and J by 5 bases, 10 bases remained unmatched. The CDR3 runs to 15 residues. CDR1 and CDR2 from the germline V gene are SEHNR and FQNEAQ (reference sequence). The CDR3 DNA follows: TGTGCCAGCAGCTCGAACAGGGGTGGAGAGACTGAAGCTTTCTTT. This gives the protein CASSSNRGGETEAFF.

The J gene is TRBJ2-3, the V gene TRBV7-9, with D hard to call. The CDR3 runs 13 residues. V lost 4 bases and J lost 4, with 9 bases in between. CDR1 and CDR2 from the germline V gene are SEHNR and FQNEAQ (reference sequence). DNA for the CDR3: TGTGCCAGCAGCTCAGCCGGTGCAGATACGCAGTATTTT. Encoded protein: CASSSAGADTQYF.

Here the CDR3 reads CASSLDGSETQYF. In DNA form, the CDR3 reads TGTGCCAGCAGCTTAGACGGTTCGGAGACCCAGTACTTC. The chain recombines TRBV7-9 with TRBJ2-5; unclear D gene. CDR1 and CDR2 from the germline V gene are SEHNR and FQNEAQ (reference sequence). V was clipped by 1 base and J by 5 bases, with 8 bases between them. This CDR3 has 13 residues. Full variable domain (outside the CDR3, taken from reference TRBV7-9 and TRBJ2-5): DTGVSQNPRHKITKRGQNVTFRCDPISEHNRLYWYRQTLGQGPEFLTYFQNEAQLEKSRLLSDRFSAERPKGSFSTLEIQRTEQGDSAMYLCASSLDGSETQYFGPGTRLLVL.

CDR3 protein: CASTDRGRAINEKLFF. The CDR3, as DNA: TGTGCCAGTACCGATAGGGGTAGAGCCATTAATGAAAAACTGTTTTTT. This sequence joins TRBV19 and TRBJ1-4; TRBD1 is a possible D gene (5 bases). The V gene's germline CDR1 is LNHDA and CDR2 SQIVND (reference sequence). Between the trimmed V and J ends, which lost 7 bases and 4 bases, there was a span of 19 bases. The CDR3 consists of 16 residues.

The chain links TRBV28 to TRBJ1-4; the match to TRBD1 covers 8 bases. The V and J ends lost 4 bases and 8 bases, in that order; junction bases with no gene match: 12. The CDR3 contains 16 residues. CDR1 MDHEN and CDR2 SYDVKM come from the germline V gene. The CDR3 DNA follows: TGTGCCAGCAGTTCTTCTGGACAGGGAGGGAGGGAAAAACTGTTTTTT. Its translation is CASSSSGQGGREKLFF.

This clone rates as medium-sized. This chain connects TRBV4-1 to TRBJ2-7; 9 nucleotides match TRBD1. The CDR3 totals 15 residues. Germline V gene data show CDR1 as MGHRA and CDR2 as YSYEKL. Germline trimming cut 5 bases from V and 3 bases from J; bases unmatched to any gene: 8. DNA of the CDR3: TGCGCCAGCAGCGAAAACAGGGGGCTTGGCTACGAGCAGTACTTC. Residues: CASSENRGLGYEQYF.

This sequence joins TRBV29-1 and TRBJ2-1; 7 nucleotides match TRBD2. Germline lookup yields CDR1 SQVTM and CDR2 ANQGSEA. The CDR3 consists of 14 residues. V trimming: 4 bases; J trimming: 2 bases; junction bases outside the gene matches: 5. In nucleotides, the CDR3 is TGCAGCGTTGTAGCAGCGGGGCCCTACAATGAGCAGTTCTTC. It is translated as CSVVAAGPYNEQFF.

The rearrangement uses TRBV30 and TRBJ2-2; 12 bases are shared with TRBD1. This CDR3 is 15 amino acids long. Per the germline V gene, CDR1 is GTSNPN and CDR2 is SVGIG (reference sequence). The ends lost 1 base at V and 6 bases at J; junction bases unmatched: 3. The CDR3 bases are TGTGCCTGGAGTGCCTGGGACAGGGGGCCCGGGGAGCTGTTTTTT. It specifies CAWSAWDRGPGELFF.

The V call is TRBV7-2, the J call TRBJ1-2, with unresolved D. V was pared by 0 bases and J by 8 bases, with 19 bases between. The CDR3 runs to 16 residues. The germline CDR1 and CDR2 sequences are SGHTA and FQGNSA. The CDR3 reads CASSLANWGAGEGYTF. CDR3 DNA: TGTGCCAGCAGCTTAGCGAACTGGGGAGCGGGTGAGGGCTACACCTTC.

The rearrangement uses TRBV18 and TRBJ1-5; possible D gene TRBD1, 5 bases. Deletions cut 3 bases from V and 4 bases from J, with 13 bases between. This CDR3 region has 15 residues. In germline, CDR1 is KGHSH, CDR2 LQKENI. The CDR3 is CASSPQGSWNQPQHF. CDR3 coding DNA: TGTGCCAGCTCACCCCAGGGAAGTTGGAATCAGCCCCAGCATTTT.

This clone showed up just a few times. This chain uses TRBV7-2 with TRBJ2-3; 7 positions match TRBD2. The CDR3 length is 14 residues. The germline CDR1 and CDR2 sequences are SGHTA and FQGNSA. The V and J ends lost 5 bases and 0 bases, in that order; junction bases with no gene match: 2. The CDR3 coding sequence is TGTGCCAGCAGCGTCGGGGGGAGCACAGATACGCAGTATTTT. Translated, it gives CASSVGGSTDTQYF.

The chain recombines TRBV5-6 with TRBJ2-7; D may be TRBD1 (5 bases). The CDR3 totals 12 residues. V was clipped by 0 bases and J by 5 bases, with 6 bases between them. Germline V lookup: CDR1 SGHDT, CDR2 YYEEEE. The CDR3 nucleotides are TGTGCCAGCAGCTTGGTAGGGGACGAGCAGTACTTC. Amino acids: CASSLVGDEQYF.

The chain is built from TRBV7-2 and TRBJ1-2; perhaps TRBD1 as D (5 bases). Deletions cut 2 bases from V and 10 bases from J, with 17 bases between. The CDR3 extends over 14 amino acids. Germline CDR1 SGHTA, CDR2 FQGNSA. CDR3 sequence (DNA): TGTGCCAGCAGCTTAACCAGTGGGCAGGGACTCTACACCTTC. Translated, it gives CASSLTSGQGLYTF.

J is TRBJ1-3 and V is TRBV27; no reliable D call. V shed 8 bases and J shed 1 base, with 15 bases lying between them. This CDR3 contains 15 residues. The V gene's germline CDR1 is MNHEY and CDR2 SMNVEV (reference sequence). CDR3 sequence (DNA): TGTGCCAGCGCCCTTAGGCGGGATTCTGGAAACACCATATATTTT. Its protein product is CASALRRDSGNTIYF.

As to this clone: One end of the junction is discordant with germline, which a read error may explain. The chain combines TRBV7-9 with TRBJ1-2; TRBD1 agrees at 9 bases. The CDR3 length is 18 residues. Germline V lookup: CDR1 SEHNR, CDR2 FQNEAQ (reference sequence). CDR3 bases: TGTTCCAGCAGCTTAGTAGGGAGAGGTTGGGACAGGGACTATGGCTACACCTTC. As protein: CSSSLVGRGWDRDYGYTF. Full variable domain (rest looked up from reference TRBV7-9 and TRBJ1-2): DTGVSQNPRHKITKRGQNVTFRCDPISEHNRLYWYRQTLGQGPEFLTYFQNEAQLEKSRLLSDRFSAERPKGSFSTLEIQRTEQGDSAMYLCSSSLVGRGWDRDYGYTFGSGTRLTVV.

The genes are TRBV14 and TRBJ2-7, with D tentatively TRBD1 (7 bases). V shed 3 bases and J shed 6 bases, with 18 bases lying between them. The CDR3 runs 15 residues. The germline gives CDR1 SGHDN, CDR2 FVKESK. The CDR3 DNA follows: TGTGCCAGCAGCCAGTTAGACAGGGAGGTCGGCGAGCAGTACTTC. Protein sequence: CASSQLDREVGEQYF.

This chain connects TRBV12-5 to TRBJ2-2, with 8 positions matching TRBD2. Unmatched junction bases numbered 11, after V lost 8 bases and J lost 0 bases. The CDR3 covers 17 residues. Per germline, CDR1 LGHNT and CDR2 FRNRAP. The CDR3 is CASYLQAGAANTGELFF. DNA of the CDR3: TGTGCTAGTTATCTACAAGCGGGGGCAGCGAACACCGGGGAGCTGTTTTTT.

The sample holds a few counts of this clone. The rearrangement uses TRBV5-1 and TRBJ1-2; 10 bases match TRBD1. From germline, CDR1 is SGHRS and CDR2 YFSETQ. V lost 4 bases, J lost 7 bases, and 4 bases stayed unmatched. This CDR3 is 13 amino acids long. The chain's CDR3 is CASSPTGGIGYTF. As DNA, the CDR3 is TGCGCCAGCAGCCCGACAGGGGGCATTGGCTACACCTTC.

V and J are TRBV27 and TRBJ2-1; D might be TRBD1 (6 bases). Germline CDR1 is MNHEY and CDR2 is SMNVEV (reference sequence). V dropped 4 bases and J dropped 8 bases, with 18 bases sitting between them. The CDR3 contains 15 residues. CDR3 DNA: TGTGCCAGCAGTTGGGACAACAACATGATGGATGAGCAGTTCTTC. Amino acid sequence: CASSWDNNMMDEQFF.

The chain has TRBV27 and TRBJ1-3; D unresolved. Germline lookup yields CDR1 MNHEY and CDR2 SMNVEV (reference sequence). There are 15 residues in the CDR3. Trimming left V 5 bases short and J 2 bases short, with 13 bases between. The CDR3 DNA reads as TGTGCCAGCAGTCCCTCCACTAATACTGGAAACACCATATATTTT. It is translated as CASSPSTNTGNTIYF.

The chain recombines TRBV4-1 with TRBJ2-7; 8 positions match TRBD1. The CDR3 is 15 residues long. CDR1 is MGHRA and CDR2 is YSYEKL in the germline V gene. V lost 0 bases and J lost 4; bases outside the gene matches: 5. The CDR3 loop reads CASSQENRGTYEQYF. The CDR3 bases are TGCGCCAGCAGCCAAGAGAACAGGGGGACTTACGAGCAGTACTTC.

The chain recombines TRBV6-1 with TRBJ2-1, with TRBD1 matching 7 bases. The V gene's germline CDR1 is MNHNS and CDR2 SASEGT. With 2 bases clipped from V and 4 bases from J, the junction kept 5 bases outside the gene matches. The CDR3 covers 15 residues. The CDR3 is CASSESGQLYNEQFF. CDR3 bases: TGTGCCAGCAGTGAATCGGGACAGCTATACAATGAGCAGTTCTTC.